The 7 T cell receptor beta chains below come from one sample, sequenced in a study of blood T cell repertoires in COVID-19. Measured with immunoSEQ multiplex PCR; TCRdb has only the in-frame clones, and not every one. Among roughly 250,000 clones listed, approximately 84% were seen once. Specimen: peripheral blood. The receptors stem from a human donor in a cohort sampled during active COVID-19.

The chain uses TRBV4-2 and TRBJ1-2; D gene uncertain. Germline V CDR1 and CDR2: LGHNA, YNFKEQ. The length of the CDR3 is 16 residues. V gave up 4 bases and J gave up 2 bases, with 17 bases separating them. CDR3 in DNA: TGTGCCAGCAGCCGGGAGATCGGGTACTTGAACTATGGCTACACCTTC. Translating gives CASSREIGYLNYGYTF.

CDR3 coding DNA: TGTGCCAGCAGCCAAGATGGTAGTTATACGCAGTATTTT. This sequence encodes CASSQDGSYTQYF. This chain connects TRBV3-1 (or the pseudogene TRBV3-2) to TRBJ2-3; no clear D gene. Trimming stripped 0 bases from V and 7 bases from J, with 8 bases between. The germline V gene encodes CDR1 LGHDT and CDR2 YNNKEL (reference sequence). This CDR3 contains 13 residues.

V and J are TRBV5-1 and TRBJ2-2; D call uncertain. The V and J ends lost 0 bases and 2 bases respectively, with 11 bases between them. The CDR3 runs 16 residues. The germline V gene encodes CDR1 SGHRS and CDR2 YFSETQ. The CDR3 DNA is TGCGCCAGCAGCTTGGTTTCCCAGGATAACACCGGGGAGCTGTTTTTT. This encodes CASSLVSQDNTGELFF.

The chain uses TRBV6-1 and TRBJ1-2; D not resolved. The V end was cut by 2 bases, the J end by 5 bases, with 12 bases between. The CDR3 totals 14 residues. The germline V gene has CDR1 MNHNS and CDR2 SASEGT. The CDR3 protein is CASSESRTGYGYTF. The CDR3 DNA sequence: TGTGCCAGCAGTGAATCGCGGACGGGGTATGGCTACACCTTC.

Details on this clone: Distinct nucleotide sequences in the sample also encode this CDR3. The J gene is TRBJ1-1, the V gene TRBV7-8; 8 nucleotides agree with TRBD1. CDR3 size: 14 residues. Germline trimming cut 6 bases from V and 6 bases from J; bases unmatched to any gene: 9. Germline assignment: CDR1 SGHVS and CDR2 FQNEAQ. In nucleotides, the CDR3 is TGTGCCAGCAGTCCTGGACAGGGCGGTCCTGAAGCTTTCTTT. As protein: CASSPGQGGPEAFF.

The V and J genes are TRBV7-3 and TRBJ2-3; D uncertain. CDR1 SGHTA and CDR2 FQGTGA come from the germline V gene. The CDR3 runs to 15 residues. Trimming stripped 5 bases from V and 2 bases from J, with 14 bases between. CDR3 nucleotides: TGTGCCAGCAGCGTGTCGCTAACTTCCACAGATACGCAGTATTTT. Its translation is CASSVSLTSTDTQYF.

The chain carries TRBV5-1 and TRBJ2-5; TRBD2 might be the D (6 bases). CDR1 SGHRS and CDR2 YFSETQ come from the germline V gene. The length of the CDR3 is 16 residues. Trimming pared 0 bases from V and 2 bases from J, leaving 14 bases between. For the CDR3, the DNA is TGCGCCAGCAGCTTGGATGGCGGGAATATACAAGAGACCCAGTACTTC. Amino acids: CASSLDGGNIQETQYF.